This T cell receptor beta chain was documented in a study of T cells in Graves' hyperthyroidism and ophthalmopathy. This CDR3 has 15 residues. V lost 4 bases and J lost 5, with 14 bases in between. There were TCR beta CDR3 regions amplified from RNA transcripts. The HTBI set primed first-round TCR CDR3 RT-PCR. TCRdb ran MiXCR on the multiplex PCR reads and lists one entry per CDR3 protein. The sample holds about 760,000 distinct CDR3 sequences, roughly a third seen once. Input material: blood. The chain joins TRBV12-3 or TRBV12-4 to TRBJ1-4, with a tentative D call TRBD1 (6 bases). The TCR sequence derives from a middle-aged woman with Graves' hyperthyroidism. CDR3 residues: CASSSQAGVNEKLFF. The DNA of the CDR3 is TGTGCCAGCAGTTCTCAGGCAGGGGTAAATGAAAAACTGTTTTTT.